The 6 T cell receptor beta chains presented below share a single source sample, sequenced in a study of beta chain features in type 1 diabetes (dated by TCRdb to 2017 to 2018). Preparation of the library involved the immunoSEQ multiplex PCR assay. The High Capacity cDNA Reverse Transcription Kit was used to reverse transcribe all of the isolated RNA, meaning that expressed TCRB transcripts were what got sequenced. Here the immuneACCESS table is served through TCRdb, limited to in-frame sequences with V and J called. Missing clones are a known gap in these copies; in checked studies unresolved V genes cover under half, and the rest lacks a known reason. The table for this sample lists under 450,000 clones; about 15% of them were counted only once. The biggest ten clones account for less than 0.04% of the sample. Sequencing was done on a sample of naive CD4+ T cells from blood. Explained via the paper, the cell subset or site label denotes: true naive CD4+ T cells. These receptors were obtained from a man aged 25-45 years in good health.

The V and J genes are TRBV29-1 and TRBJ2-3; TRBD1 or TRBD2 may be the D gene (6 bases each). The CDR3 extends over 18 amino acids. V was pared by 4 bases and J by 0 bases, with 23 bases between. Germline CDR1 and CDR2: SQVTM and ANQGSEA. The CDR3 is CSVGPGAASDSSTDTQYF. Written as DNA, the CDR3 is TGCAGCGTTGGTCCGGGGGCGGCATCAGACTCTAGCACAGATACGCAGTATTTT.

This clone was observed a few times. The genes are TRBV7-2 and TRBJ2-3; 8 bases fit TRBD1. The trim removed 4 bases at V and 1 base at J, leaving 1 base unmatched. The CDR3 is 14 residues long. Germline V lookup: CDR1 SGHTA, CDR2 FQGNSA. The CDR3 DNA is TGTGCCAGCAGCTCGGGACAGGGCACAGATACGCAGTATTTT. Its protein is CASSSGQGTDTQYF.

The V gene is TRBV9, the J gene TRBJ2-7, with D perhaps given as TRBD1 or TRBD2 (5 bases each). The germline V and J ends were trimmed by 0 bases and 5 bases, with 15 bases remaining between them. From germline, CDR1 is SGDLS and CDR2 YYNGEE. The CDR3 has 15 amino acids. In DNA form, the CDR3 reads TGTGCCAGCAGCGTAGGTGGGGGTTGGAAGAACGAGCAGTACTTC. It is translated as CASSVGGGWKNEQYF.

This clone has a handful of counts. The rearrangement joins TRBV10-3 to TRBJ2-3, with D unclear. The V end was cut by 0 bases, the J end by 4 bases, with 14 bases between. The CDR3 is made up of 16 amino acids. Germline V CDR1 and CDR2: ENHRY, SYGVKD. CDR3 sequence: CAISESVALGPDTQYF. For the CDR3, the DNA is TGTGCCATCAGTGAGTCGGTAGCCCTCGGGCCAGATACGCAGTATTTT.

The genes are TRBV5-1 and TRBJ2-4; a weak D match, TRBD1 (6 bases). This CDR3 has 18 amino acids. The germline gives CDR1 SGHRS, CDR2 YFSETQ. Trimming took 8 bases from V and 1 from J, leaving 25 bases between them. Here the CDR3 DNA reads TGCGCCAGAATAGGCGGTGACAGGTCCTTCAGGGCCAAAAACATTCAGTACTTC. Its translation: CARIGGDRSFRAKNIQYF.

This clone showed up just a few times. The same CDR3 also results from other DNA sequences found in this sample. The chain employs TRBV7-9 and TRBJ2-3; D is undetermined. V lost 1 base and J lost 4, with 6 bases in between. The CDR3 loop spans 13 amino acids. The germline V gene encodes CDR1 SEHNR and CDR2 FQNEAQ (reference sequence). The CDR3 spells CASSLEGSDTQYF. Written as DNA, the CDR3 is TGTGCCAGCAGCTTAGAGGGTTCAGATACGCAGTATTTT.